This paragraph covers one T cell receptor (beta chain) sequence. This entry is derived from a study of blood T cell repertoires in COVID-19. Overall study context: Samples came from the United States, Italy and Spain, spanning acute and convalescent COVID-19.

The assay was immunoSEQ multiplex PCR, and TCRdb's table has in-frame clones only and misses some. The sample carries a few hundred thousand clones, around 87% recorded once. In germline, CDR1 is MNHEY, CDR2 SVGEGT. V was trimmed by 5 bases and J by 8 bases, leaving 19 bases between them. The CDR3 is 15 amino acids. The clonotype comes from a woman in her forties or fifties who had recovered from COVID-19. The sequenced sample consisted of peripheral blood. The rearrangement joins TRBV6-2 or TRBV6-3 to TRBJ1-5; possible D gene TRBD1, 6 bases. The CDR3 sequence is CASSDPDRWVEPQHF. In DNA, the CDR3 is TGTGCCAGCAGTGACCCGGACAGATGGGTCGAGCCCCAGCATTTT.